The next 20 T cell receptor beta chains were all read from a single sample in a study of blood T cells in healthy people across ages (dated by TCRdb to the mid-2010s). Library preparation employed 5' RACE. The data were produced on an Illumina HiSeq 2500. The second PCR ran for about 6 to 11 cycles and used a J-beta primer mix along with a sample-barcoded 5' primer. The public sequencing data were trimmed at Q25 with fastp and processed into clonotypes with MiXCR by TCRdb, which kept only in-frame beta chains. Each entry is one CDR3 protein sequence, shown with its most common DNA and genes. The sample records about 930,000 distinct CDR3 sequences, approximately 32% of which are singletons. The ten largest clones represent 10% of the sample. These records were also assigned to another study, of T cells of mothers and their children.

The specimen was blood. The origin of the receptors is a woman in her 40s in good health.

The J gene is TRBJ2-3, the V gene TRBV10-3; the D is unclear. The CDR3 is 11 amino acids. CDR1 is ENHRY and CDR2 is SYGVKD in the germline V gene. V lost 10 bases to trimming and J lost 0 bases, with 5 bases between them. This CDR3 is CATASTDTQYF. CDR3 in DNA: TGTGCCACCGCGAGCACAGATACGCAGTATTTT.

This clonotype has a handful of counts. The rearrangement links TRBV28 to TRBJ2-3, with D unclear. The CDR3 has 14 residues. Germline V CDR1 and CDR2: MDHEN, SYDVKM. The V end was cut by 2 bases, the J end by 5 bases, with 11 bases between. CDR3 in DNA: TGTGCCAGCAGTTTAGATGCGGTGGGAGATACGCAGTATTTT. Amino acid sequence: CASSLDAVGDTQYF. The full variable domain, with the rest looked up from reference TRBV28 and TRBJ2-3, is DVKVTQSSRYLVKRTGEKVFLECVQDMDHENMFWYRQDPGLGLRLIYFSYDVKMKEKGDIPEGYSVSREKKERFSLILESASTNQTSMYLCASSLDAVGDTQYFGPGTRLTVL.

This clonotype was recorded at least ten times. The V call is TRBV3-1, the J call TRBJ2-7, with D possibly TRBD2 on 6 matching bases. Trimming removed 0 bases at V and 0 bases at J, with 9 bases between. The germline CDR1 and CDR2 sequences are LGHDT and YNNKEL (reference sequence). The CDR3 spans 15 residues. CDR3 sequence: CASSQERDSSYEQYF. CDR3 coding DNA: TGTGCCAGCAGCCAAGAAAGGGACTCCTCCTACGAGCAGTACTTC.

There are a few counts of this clonotype. V gene TRBV7-2 combines with J gene TRBJ2-1, with 9 bases that match TRBD1. Unmatched junction bases numbered 7, after V lost 2 bases and J lost 8 bases. Germline-derived CDR1 and CDR2 are SGHTA and FQGNSA. This CDR3 is 15 amino acids long. CDR3 in DNA: TGTGCCAGCAGCTTACACAGGGGGCTGAGGGATGAGCAGTTCTTC. Translating it yields CASSLHRGLRDEQFF.

This clonotype showed up just once. The V call is TRBV20-1, the J call TRBJ2-3, with D hard to call. The CDR3 sequence is 13 residues long. V was trimmed by 8 bases and J by 0 bases, leaving 12 bases between them. Germline V gives CDR1 DFQATT, CDR2 SNEGSKA (reference sequence). The CDR3 nucleotides read TGCAGTTTTCACGACTCGAGCACAGATACGCAGTATTTT. Protein product: CSFHDSSTDTQYF.

As concerns this clonotype: It may be a read error: a sequence one base away is much more abundant. The V and J genes are TRBV3-1 and TRBJ2-7; 7 bases are shared with TRBD2. CDR1 and CDR2 from the germline V gene are LGHDT and YNNKEL (reference sequence). CDR3 size: 16 residues. The CDR3: CASSQEVGGNTYGQYF. CDR3 in DNA: TGTGCCAGCAGCCAAGAGGTCGGGGGGAATACCTACGGGCAGTACTTC.

A few counts support this clonotype. The chain carries TRBV28 and TRBJ2-3; D is possibly TRBD2 (6 bases). The V gene lost 8 bases and the J gene lost 5 bases, with 23 bases spanning the gap. CDR3 length: 16 amino acids. From germline, CDR1 is MDHEN and CDR2 SYDVKM. CDR3 sequence: CASSLHRGSYEDTQYF. CDR3 sequence (DNA): TGTGCCAGCTCCCTTCACCGGGGGTCATATGAAGATACGCAGTATTTT.

The J gene is TRBJ1-5, the V gene TRBV28, with D possibly TRBD1 on 6 matching bases. The CDR3 sequence is 16 residues long. V dropped 4 bases and J dropped 4 bases, with 17 bases sitting between them. Germline V lookup: CDR1 MDHEN, CDR2 SYDVKM. CDR3 protein: CASSSMTGRGNQPQHF. For the CDR3, the DNA is TGTGCCAGCAGTTCTATGACAGGCCGGGGGAATCAGCCCCAGCATTTT.

Worth noting for this clonotype: This could be a read error, since a much larger clone is one nucleotide away. This chain links TRBV5-5 with TRBJ1-1; D unresolved. This CDR3 has 14 residues. Looked up from germline, CDR1 is SGHKS and CDR2 is YYEKEE (reference sequence). V shed 3 bases and J shed 1 base, with 10 bases lying between them. The CDR3 region has the DNA TGTGCCAGCAGCTGGGCTGGACCGAACACTGAAGCTTTCTTT. It translates to CASSWAGPNTEAFF.

This clonotype was picked up a small number of times. The chain recombines TRBV7-2 with TRBJ1-2; 7 nucleotides agree with TRBD1. The CDR3 is 15 amino acids. CDR1 and CDR2 (germline): SGHTA, FQGNSA. Trimming took 4 bases from V and 4 from J; bases not matched to a gene: 9. The CDR3 region has the DNA TGTGCCAGCAGCTCGTTACAGGGGAAAATCTATGGCTACACCTTC. Its protein product is CASSSLQGKIYGYTF.

This sequence joins TRBV5-1 and TRBJ1-1; D call uncertain. There are 18 residues in the CDR3. With 0 bases removed from V and 3 bases from J, the gap between germline ends came to 21 bases. Germline assignment: CDR1 SGHRS and CDR2 YFSETQ. As DNA, the CDR3 is TGCGCCAGCAGCTTGGGGCGTGAGGGTCGAGGCTGGGACACTGAAGCTTTCTTT. Translated, it gives CASSLGREGRGWDTEAFF.

As concerns this clonotype: Sequence at one end of the junction differs from germline and may be a read error. The chain employs TRBV7-9 and TRBJ2-1, with 7 bases that match TRBD2. CDR1 is SEHNR, CDR2 FQNEAQ, per germline (reference sequence). CDR3 size: 15 residues. The CDR3 loop reads CVSSYGGSPNNEQFF. The DNA for the CDR3 is TGTGTCAGCAGCTACGGGGGGTCCCCTAACAATGAGCAGTTCTTC.

This clonotype was counted a few times. The J gene is TRBJ2-3, the V gene TRBV10-3, with a tentative D call TRBD2 (6 bases). Trimming left V 2 bases short and J 4 bases short, with 13 bases between. This CDR3 region has 15 residues. Germline V gene data show CDR1 as ENHRY and CDR2 as SYGVKD. CDR3 nucleotide sequence: TGTGCCATCAGTGAGCGGGAGTCCGCATCAGATACGCAGTATTTT. Amino acids: CAISERESASDTQYF.

The rearrangement links TRBV12-3 or TRBV12-4 to TRBJ1-2; 12 positions match TRBD1. The CDR3 consists of 14 residues. With 3 bases clipped from V and 7 bases from J, the junction kept 3 bases outside the gene matches. The CDR3 loop is CASSLGQGALGYTF. CDR3 DNA: TGTGCCAGCAGTTTGGGACAGGGGGCACTTGGCTACACCTTC.

This clonotype was seen more than once but under ten times. CDR3: CASSYSMALNYGYTF. The DNA of the CDR3 is TGTGCCAGCAGTTACTCGATGGCTCTGAACTATGGCTACACCTTC. The chain recombines TRBV6-5 with TRBJ1-2; D is uncertain. Germline loops: CDR1 MNHEY, CDR2 SVGAGI. CDR3 size: 15 residues. V lost 0 bases and J 2 bases, leaving 10 bases between the germline ends.

The genes are TRBV6-1 and TRBJ2-3; TRBD2 might be the D (6 bases). CDR3 length: 17 amino acids. Germline V gives CDR1 MNHNS, CDR2 SASEGT. V lost 5 bases and J 6 bases, leaving 24 bases between the germline ends. The DNA of the CDR3 is TGTGCCAGCAGTCCCCTGGCAGGTGGGGGGTTGGGGGATACGCAGTATTTT. Translation gives CASSPLAGGGLGDTQYF.

For this clonotype: This clone may be a read error of a much larger clone one base away. The rearrangement joins TRBV12-3 or TRBV12-4 to TRBJ2-7; D is uncertain. This CDR3 has 12 amino acids. CDR3 amino acids: CAGSLMPYEQYF. The DNA of the CDR3 is TGTGCCGGCAGTTTAATGCCCTACGAGCAGTACTTC.

The chain carries TRBV5-8 and TRBJ1-5; D is perhaps TRBD1 (6 bases). V lost 4 bases, J lost 3 bases, and 14 bases lay in between. The germline V gene encodes CDR1 SGHTS and CDR2 YDEGEE. The CDR3 spans 15 residues. CDR3 coding DNA: TGTGCCAGCAGCGATTGCACAGGGAACAATCAGCCCCAGCATTTT. Its protein product is CASSDCTGNNQPQHF.

The gene calls are TRBV20-1 and TRBJ2-3, with 7 bases matching TRBD2. This CDR3 has 14 amino acids. V gave up 0 bases and J gave up 4 bases; unmatched junction bases: 4. In germline, CDR1 is DFQATT, CDR2 SNEGSKA (reference sequence). CDR3 DNA sequence: TGCAGTGCTAGAGAAGCGGGGCAGGCAGATACGCAGTATTTT. Encoded protein: CSAREAGQADTQYF.

This clonotype has just a few counts. The genes are TRBV29-1 and TRBJ2-5; 8 nucleotides match TRBD1. Trimming at V came to 3 bases and at J to 5 bases, leaving 11 bases not matched to a gene. The CDR3 runs 15 residues. Germline V CDR1 and CDR2: SQVTM, ANQGSEA. The CDR3 is CSVEGGAGGRETQYF. CDR3 coding DNA: TGCAGCGTTGAGGGTGGGGCAGGGGGCCGGGAGACCCAGTACTTC.